This T cell receptor delta chain was obtained from a study of Vδ1+ human thymocytes. Notes on the study in general: Despite high sort purity, roughly 19% of thymic T cell receptor delta sequences were Vdelta2. Highly polyclonal TRG and TRD repertoires with Gaussian CDR3 length distributions appeared in thymus.

The V and J ends lost 4 bases and 5 bases respectively, with 32 bases between them. The CDR3 consists of 20 residues. The germline V gene encodes CDR1 TSWWSYY and CDR2 QGS. Note on this clone: The antigen remains undetermined.

After alphabeta T cell depletion, CD3+ Vdelta1+ Vdelta2- thymocytes were sorted. RNA was extracted from the cells and then reverse transcribed. Pooled V-gene forward primers with one constant-region reverse primer generated the CDR3 amplicons by multiplex PCR. TCRdb fed the multiplex PCR reads into CATT to redo clone calling. This table holds under 25,000 delta-chain clones, more than 8% found once. This clonotype originated in a child under three years old who had congenital heart surgery. The rearrangement joins TRDV1 to TRDJ1; tentatively, D is TRDD2 or TRDD3 (7 bases each). Sequencing input: Vdelta1+ gamma-delta thymocytes from the thymus. Subset here: FACS-sorted CD3+ TCRalphabeta- TCRVdelta1+ TCRVdelta2- thymocytes. Written as DNA, the CDR3 is TGTGCTCTTGGGGTCCTTCCTCTATACTGGGGACTAAGAGTTGGTGATAAACTCATCTTT. Its translation: CALGVLPLYWGLRVGDKLIF.